Following are 24 T cell receptor beta chains from one sample sequenced in a study of cytomegalovirus exposure and HLA in healthy donors. The PCR contained 60 Vbeta and 13 Jbeta primers. Measured with immunoSEQ multiplex PCR; TCRdb has only the in-frame clones, and not every one. The sample has 90,000 to 150,000 clones; approximately 8.6% are singletons. The source material was PBMCs. Receptor source: a woman aged 40 to 50 in good health and CMV-seropositive.

In this sample, this clone turned up a few times. The chain employs TRBV5-1 and TRBJ1-1; possible D gene TRBD1, 5 bases. Between the trimmed V and J ends, which lost 0 bases and 3 bases, there was a span of 21 bases. The germline V gene encodes CDR1 SGHRS and CDR2 YFSETQ. This CDR3 is built from 18 residues. CDR3 in DNA: TGCGCCAGCAGCTTGGGCGGGGCAGGACCACCGGGGGACACTGAAGCTTTCTTT. It encodes CASSLGGAGPPGDTEAFF. Looking up the rest from reference TRBV5-1 and TRBJ1-1 gives the full variable domain: KAGVTQTPRYLIKTRGQQVTLSCSPISGHRSVSWYQQTPGQGLQFLFEYFSETQRNKGNFPGRFSGRQFSNSRSEMNVSTLELGDSALYLCASSLGGAGPPGDTEAFFGQGTRLTVV.

The V and J genes are TRBV11-2 and TRBJ2-5, with D possibly matching TRBD2 (7 bases). The CDR3 totals 15 residues. V shed 6 bases and J shed 1 base, with 15 bases lying between them. From germline, CDR1 is SGHAT and CDR2 FQNNGV. As DNA, the CDR3 is TGTGCCAGCAGGTCAATAGGGGGGGGCCAAGAGACCCAGTACTTC. It is translated as CASRSIGGGQETQYF. Together with reference TRBV11-2 and TRBJ2-5, the CDR3 gives the full variable domain: EAGVAQSPRYKIIEKRQSVAFWCNPISGHATLYWYQQILGQGPKLLIQFQNNGVVDDSQLPKDRFSAERLKGVDSTLKIQPAKLEDSAVYLCASRSIGGGQETQYFGPGTRLLVL.

The table lists this clone with a few counts. CDR3 sequence reads: CATSPSTGGYGYTF. The DNA of the CDR3 is TGTGCCACCAGCCCCTCAACAGGGGGTTATGGCTACACCTTC. The rearrangement joins TRBV15 to TRBJ1-2; TRBD1 agrees at 8 bases. The germline CDR1 and CDR2 sequences are LNHNV and YYDKDF (reference sequence). The CDR3 is 14 amino acids. With 5 bases clipped from V and 5 bases from J, the junction kept 7 bases outside the gene matches.

In this sample, this clone turned up a few times. This chain joins TRBV6-5 and TRBJ1-1, with no clear D. Germline CDR1 and CDR2: MNHEY and SVGAGI. V was cut by 0 bases and J by 11 bases, with 10 bases left in between. The CDR3 spans 12 residues. The CDR3 coding sequence is TGTGCCAGCAGTTACTCCGCGGGAACGGCTTTCTTT. Translation gives CASSYSAGTAFF.

The chain couples TRBV7-2 to TRBJ1-2; D unclear. CDR1 and CDR2 from the germline V gene are SGHTA and FQGNSA. CDR3 size: 13 residues. Deletions cut 5 bases from V and 2 bases from J, with 9 bases between. The DNA for the CDR3 is TGTGCCAGCAGCGCTCGAGGGAACTATGGCTACACCTTC. It yields the protein CASSARGNYGYTF.

The chain is built from TRBV7-2 and TRBJ1-2; 7 bases align to TRBD1. The CDR3 extends over 15 amino acids. Germline CDR1 is SGHTA and CDR2 is FQGNSA. J lost 2 bases, V lost 5 bases, and 8 bases had no gene match. The CDR3 sequence: CASSPQGQTNYGYTF. The CDR3 DNA sequence: TGTGCCAGCAGCCCACAGGGGCAGACAAACTATGGCTACACCTTC.

The table lists this clone with a few counts. The J gene is TRBJ1-1, the V gene TRBV5-1; tentatively, D is TRBD1 (6 bases). There are 15 residues in the CDR3. Germline V gives CDR1 SGHRS, CDR2 YFSETQ. Trimming took 0 bases from V and 1 from J, leaving 10 bases between them. Here the CDR3 reads CASSLALQGNTEAFF. The DNA for the CDR3 is TGCGCCAGCAGCTTGGCCCTACAGGGGAACACTGAAGCTTTCTTT.

This clone turned up a few times. The V call is TRBV19, the J call TRBJ2-5, with 10 positions matching TRBD1. Trimming took 11 bases from V and 2 from J; bases not matched to a gene: 5. The germline CDR1 and CDR2 sequences are LNHDA and SQIVND (reference sequence). The CDR3 loop spans 13 amino acids. The CDR3 DNA follows: TGTGCCTCCAGGGACAGGGGTCAAGAGACCCAGTACTTC. This encodes CASRDRGQETQYF.

The J gene is TRBJ2-7, the V gene TRBV10-1; possible D gene TRBD1, 6 bases. Trimming took 3 bases from V and 3 from J, leaving 18 bases between them. The CDR3 is 16 residues long. Germline CDR1 reads WNHNN; CDR2 reads SYGVQD (reference sequence). The CDR3 loop is CASSDHITGTDYEQYF. The CDR3 DNA is TGCGCCAGCAGTGATCACATAACAGGGACGGACTACGAGCAGTACTTC.

This clone showed up just a few times. V and J are TRBV5-1 and TRBJ1-1; maybe TRBD1 (5 bases). Trimming removed 0 bases from V and 3 bases from J, with 9 bases in between. The germline CDR1 and CDR2 sequences are SGHRS and YFSETQ. This CDR3 contains 14 residues. DNA of the CDR3: TGCGCCAGCAGCTTGGCCAGGGAGGACACTGAAGCTTTCTTT. Residues: CASSLAREDTEAFF.

This clone has more than one count but fewer than ten. The chain employs TRBV19 and TRBJ1-5; no definite D call. The CDR3 runs to 16 residues. Germline CDR1 LNHDA, CDR2 SQIVND (reference sequence). The V and J ends lost 6 bases and 6 bases respectively, with 21 bases between them. CDR3 sequence (DNA): TGTGCCAGTAGACCCCCCCTTCGGAATTGGAGTCAGCCCCAGCATTTT. Translation: CASRPPLRNWSQPQHF. Supplemented by reference TRBV19 and TRBJ1-5, the full variable domain reads DGGITQSPKYLFRKEGQNVTLSCEQNLNHDAMYWYRQDPGQGLRLIYYSQIVNDFQKGDIAEGYSVSREKKESFPLTVTSAQKNPTAFYLCASRPPLRNWSQPQHFGDGTRLSIL.

V usage is TRBV4-1 and J usage is TRBJ1-6; TRBD1 is a possible D gene (5 bases). CDR3 length equals 14 residues. V was cut by 2 bases and J by 6 bases, with 8 bases left in between. Germline V lookup: CDR1 MGHRA, CDR2 YSYEKL. The CDR3 region is CASSQRTSNSPLHF. For the CDR3, the DNA is TGCGCCAGCAGCCAAAGGACAAGTAATTCACCCCTCCACTTT.

V gene TRBV28 combines with J gene TRBJ1-2; 7 bases line up with TRBD1. The germline V gene has CDR1 MDHEN and CDR2 SYDVKM. The CDR3 is 19 amino acids. The ends lost 5 bases at V and 0 bases at J; junction bases unmatched: 18. Written as DNA, the CDR3 is TGTGCCAGCAGTACCCAAGCCGGGACAGTAAATCCCGCTAACTATGGCTACACCTTC. It encodes CASSTQAGTVNPANYGYTF.

The genes are TRBV19 and TRBJ1-2, with 8 bases fitting TRBD1. With V trimmed by 7 bases and J by 8 bases, 15 bases remained unmatched. CDR3 length: 15 residues. Germline V gene sequence: CDR1 LNHDA, CDR2 SQIVND (reference sequence). CDR3 amino acids: CASKPGSQGAGGYTF. DNA of the CDR3: TGTGCCAGTAAGCCCGGGAGCCAGGGGGCAGGGGGCTACACCTTC.

V is TRBV6-5 and J is TRBJ2-7; weak D call: TRBD1 (6 bases). The germline CDR1 and CDR2 sequences are MNHEY and SVGAGI. CDR3 length: 13 residues. The ends were cut back, 2 bases at V and 7 bases at J, with 12 bases in the middle. The CDR3 bases are TGTGCCAGCAGTTACAGGGGGTTAAAGGAGCAGTACTTC. Amino acids: CASSYRGLKEQYF.

This clone was seen a handful of times. This chain uses TRBV6-1 with TRBJ2-2; possible D gene TRBD1, 6 bases. This CDR3 has 15 residues. V was shortened by 1 base and J by 5 bases, with 11 bases between the two germline ends. The V gene's germline CDR1 is MNHNS and CDR2 SASEGT. The CDR3 region has the DNA TGTGCCAGCAGTGAAGTAGGGGGAGCGACCGGGGAGCTGTTTTTT. It is translated as CASSEVGGATGELFF.

In its sample, this clone was seen a few times. V and J are TRBV14 and TRBJ2-4; TRBD1 aligns across 7 bases. CDR3 size: 16 residues. The J segment lost 1 base and the V segment lost 4 bases, leaving 7 bases of the junction unmatched. From germline, CDR1 is SGHDN and CDR2 FVKESK. The CDR3 spells CASSPTGARAKNIQYF. The CDR3 coding sequence is TGTGCCAGCAGCCCCACAGGGGCGCGGGCCAAAAACATTCAGTACTTC.

The V call is TRBV10-1, the J call TRBJ1-1, with a weak D call TRBD1 (5 bases). Germline lookup yields CDR1 WNHNN and CDR2 SYGVQD (reference sequence). Trimming took off 0 bases at V and 5 bases at J, with 10 bases between the two ends. The CDR3 totals 14 residues. DNA for the CDR3: TGCGCCAGCAGTGAGTCGGGGGGTATGACTGAAGCTTTCTTT. This codes for CASSESGGMTEAFF.

In its sample, this clone was seen a few times. Distinct nucleotide sequences in the sample also encode this CDR3. V is TRBV18 and J is TRBJ1-1; no definite D call. This CDR3 spans 14 amino acids. CDR1 and CDR2 from the germline V gene are KGHSH and LQKENI. V dropped 1 base and J dropped 1 base, with 7 bases sitting between them. CDR3 bases: TGTGCCAGCTCACCACAAAGTAGGAACACTGAAGCTTTCTTT. It specifies CASSPQSRNTEAFF. Supplemented by reference TRBV18 and TRBJ1-1, the full variable domain reads NAGVMQNPRHLVRRRGQEARLRCSPMKGHSHVYWYRQLPEEGLKFMVYLQKENIIDESGMPKERFSAEFPKEGPSILRIQQVVRGDSAAYFCASSPQSRNTEAFFGQGTRLTVV.

As to this clone: Within the sample, other DNA sequences also encode this same CDR3. The chain employs TRBV6-1 and TRBJ2-1; TRBD2 agrees at 11 bases. Germline V gene data show CDR1 as MNHNS and CDR2 as SASEGT. Unmatched junction bases numbered 0, after V lost 2 bases and J lost 3 bases. There are 15 residues in the CDR3. The CDR3 sequence is CASSELAGGYNEQFF. Written as DNA, the CDR3 is TGTGCCAGCAGTGAACTAGCGGGGGGCTACAATGAGCAGTTCTTC.

At least ten counts were recorded for this clone. CDR3 nucleotide sequence: TGTGCCAGCAGTTCCCCGGGACAGCCCACAGATACGCAGTATTTT. As protein: CASSSPGQPTDTQYF. The chain combines TRBV6-5 with TRBJ2-3; the match to TRBD1 covers 7 bases. The CDR3 has 15 residues. CDR1 and CDR2 (germline): MNHEY, SVGAGI. Losses at the gene ends were 4 bases for V and 2 bases for J; bases not matched to a gene: 6.

In its sample, this clone was seen a few times. One end of the junction does not line up with germline, which may come from a read error. The V call is TRBV7-6, the J call TRBJ1-4; 7 bases align to TRBD1. CDR1 is SGHVS, CDR2 FNYEAQ, per germline. This CDR3 is 14 amino acids long. CDR3 protein: CASSQQGLNEKLVF. The CDR3 DNA sequence: TGTGCCAGCAGCCAACAGGGGCTCAATGAAAAACTGGTTTTT. Variable domain in full (rest from reference TRBV7-6 and TRBJ1-4): GAGVSQSPRYKVTKRGQDVALRCDPISGHVSLYWYRQALGQGPEFLTYFNYEAQQDKSGLPNDRFSAERPEGSISTLTIQRTEQRDSAMYRCASSQQGLNEKLVFGSGTQLSVL.

This clone appeared a few times. This rearrangement joins TRBV12-5 to TRBJ2-5; 9 bases line up with TRBD2. CDR1 and CDR2 (germline): LGHNT, FRNRAP. CDR3 length equals 15 residues. The junction had 5 bases not matched to a gene; V was cut back by 6 bases and J by 0 bases. CDR3 nucleotide sequence: TGTGCTAGTGGCCGAACTAGCGGGTACCAAGAGACCCAGTACTTC. Translation gives CASGRTSGYQETQYF.

This clone has only a few counts. The J gene is TRBJ1-2, the V gene TRBV5-1; 10 bases align to TRBD1. There are 15 residues in the CDR3. J was trimmed by 2 bases and V by 4 bases; bases with no gene match: 5. CDR1 SGHRS and CDR2 YFSETQ come from the germline V gene. CDR3 region: CASSLGQGGNYGYTF. CDR3 nucleotides: TGCGCCAGCAGCCTCGGACAGGGGGGAAACTATGGCTACACCTTC.